This entry is about one T cell receptor (beta chain). TCRdb recomputed calls from the RT-PCR reads with MiXCR, one row per CDR3 protein. The sample contains hundreds of thousands of distinct CDR3 sequences, roughly 10% of which appear only once. The data are from a study of response to subunit inactivated influenza vaccine. These data were also reused for a study on T cells expressing NK-cell markers. This second report adds: The TCR beta cDNA came from 5'RACE template switching with UMIs.

This specimen was PBMCs from blood, taken on the day of vaccination. This clonotype originated in a man aged 50 to 59 who received an inactivated influenza vaccine.

CDR3 nucleotide sequence: TGCAGCGTTTACGTAGATACGCAGTATTTT. Translating gives CSVYVDTQYF. V usage is TRBV29-1 and J usage is TRBJ2-3; no definite D call. The CDR3 extends over 10 amino acids. CDR1 and CDR2 from the germline V gene are SQVTM and ANQGSEA. Trimming stripped 5 bases from V and 5 bases from J, with 5 bases between.